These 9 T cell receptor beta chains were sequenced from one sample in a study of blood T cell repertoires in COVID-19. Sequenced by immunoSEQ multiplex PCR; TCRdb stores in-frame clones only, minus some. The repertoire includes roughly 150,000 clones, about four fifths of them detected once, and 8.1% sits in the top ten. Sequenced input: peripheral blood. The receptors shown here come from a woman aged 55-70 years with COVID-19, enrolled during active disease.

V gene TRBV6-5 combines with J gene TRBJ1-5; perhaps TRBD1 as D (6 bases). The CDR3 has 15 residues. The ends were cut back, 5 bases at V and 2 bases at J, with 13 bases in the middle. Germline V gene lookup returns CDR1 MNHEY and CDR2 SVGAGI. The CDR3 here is CASSSQGQGNQPQHF. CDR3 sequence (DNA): TGTGCCAGCAGTAGTCAGGGGCAGGGCAATCAGCCCCAGCATTTT.

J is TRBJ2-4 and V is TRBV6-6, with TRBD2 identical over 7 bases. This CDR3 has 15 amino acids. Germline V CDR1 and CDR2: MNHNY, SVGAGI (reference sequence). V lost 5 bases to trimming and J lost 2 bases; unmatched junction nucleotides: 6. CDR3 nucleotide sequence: TGTGCCAGCAGTCCCCAACTAGCGACCAAAAACATTCAGTACTTC. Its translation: CASSPQLATKNIQYF.

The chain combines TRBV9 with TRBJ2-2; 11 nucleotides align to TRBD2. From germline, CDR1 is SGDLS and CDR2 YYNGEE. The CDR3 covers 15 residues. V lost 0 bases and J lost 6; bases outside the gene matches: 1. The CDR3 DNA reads TGTGCCAGCAGCGTAGAACTAGCGGGAGCCGGGGAGCTGTTTTTT. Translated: CASSVELAGAGELFF.

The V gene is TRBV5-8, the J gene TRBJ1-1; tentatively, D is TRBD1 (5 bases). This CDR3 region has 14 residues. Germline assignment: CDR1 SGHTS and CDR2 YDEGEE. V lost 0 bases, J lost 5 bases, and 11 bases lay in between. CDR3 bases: TGTGCCAGCAGCTTGGGATGGGGGAGGACTGAAGCTTTCTTT. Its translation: CASSLGWGRTEAFF.

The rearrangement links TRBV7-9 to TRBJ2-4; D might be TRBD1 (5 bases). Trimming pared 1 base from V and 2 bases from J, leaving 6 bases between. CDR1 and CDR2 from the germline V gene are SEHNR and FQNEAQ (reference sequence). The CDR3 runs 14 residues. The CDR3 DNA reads TGTGCCAGCAGCTTAGAGGGGACCAAAAACATTCAGTACTTC. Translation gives CASSLEGTKNIQYF.

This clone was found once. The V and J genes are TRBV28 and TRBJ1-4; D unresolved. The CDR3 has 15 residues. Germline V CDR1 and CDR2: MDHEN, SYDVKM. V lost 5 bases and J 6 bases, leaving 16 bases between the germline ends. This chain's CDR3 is CASSPPHRGDEKLFF. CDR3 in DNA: TGTGCCAGCAGTCCCCCGCACCGAGGAGATGAAAAACTGTTTTTT. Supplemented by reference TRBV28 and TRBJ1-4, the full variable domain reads DVKVTQSSRYLVKRTGEKVFLECVQDMDHENMFWYRQDPGLGLRLIYFSYDVKMKEKGDIPEGYSVSREKKERFSLILESASTNQTSMYLCASSPPHRGDEKLFFGSGTQLSVL.

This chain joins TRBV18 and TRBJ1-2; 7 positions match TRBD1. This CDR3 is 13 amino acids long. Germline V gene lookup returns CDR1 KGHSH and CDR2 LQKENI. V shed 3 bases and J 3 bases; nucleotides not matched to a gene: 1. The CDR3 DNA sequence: TGTGCCAGCTCACCCGGGACAGACTATGGCTACACCTTC. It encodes CASSPGTDYGYTF. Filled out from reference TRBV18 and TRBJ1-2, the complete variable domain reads NAGVMQNPRHLVRRRGQEARLRCSPMKGHSHVYWYRQLPEEGLKFMVYLQKENIIDESGMPKERFSAEFPKEGPSILRIQQVVRGDSAAYFCASSPGTDYGYTFGSGTRLTVV.

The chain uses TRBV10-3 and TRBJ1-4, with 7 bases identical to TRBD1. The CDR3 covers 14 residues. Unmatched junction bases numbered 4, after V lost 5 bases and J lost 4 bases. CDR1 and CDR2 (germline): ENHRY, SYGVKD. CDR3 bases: TGTGCCATCAGTCGGACAGGATTTAATGAAAAACTGTTTTTT. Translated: CAISRTGFNEKLFF.

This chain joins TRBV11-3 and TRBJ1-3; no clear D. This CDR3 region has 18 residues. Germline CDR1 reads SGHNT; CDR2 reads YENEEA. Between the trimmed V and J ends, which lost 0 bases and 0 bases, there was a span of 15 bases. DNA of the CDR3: TGTGCCAGCAGCTTAGATCTGAGACGGGGAAACTCTGGAAACACCATATATTTT. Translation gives CASSLDLRRGNSGNTIYF.